These 27 T cell receptor beta chains share one sample of origin, sequenced in a study of cytomegalovirus exposure and HLA in healthy donors. Primers for the PCR totalled 60 Vbeta and 13 Jbeta. The repertoire was sequenced with immunoSEQ multiplex PCR; TCRdb's copy has only in-frame clones and lacks some. The sample contains 120,000 or so clones, 70% to 75% of which appear only once. The sample was PBMCs. These receptors were taken from a woman between 35 and 50 years old in good health and CMV-seronegative.

The chain joins TRBV14 to TRBJ1-1; D call uncertain. Trimming removed 1 base at V and 1 base at J, with 7 bases between. Germline assignment: CDR1 SGHDN and CDR2 FVKESK. This CDR3 region has 14 residues. The CDR3 DNA is TGTGCCAGCAGCCAAGGGCTCCGGAACACTGAAGCTTTCTTT. Protein sequence: CASSQGLRNTEAFF.

This clone was seen once. CDR3 sequence: CASRFVLGGAPLISYNEQFF. Written as DNA, the CDR3 is TGTGCCAGCAGGTTTGTCCTAGGGGGGGCACCCCTTATTTCCTACAATGAGCAGTTCTTC. This sequence joins TRBV5-8 and TRBJ2-1; tentative D call: TRBD2 (7 bases). Looked up from germline, CDR1 is SGHTS and CDR2 is YDEGEE. The CDR3 extends over 20 amino acids. V lost 5 bases and J 1 base, leaving 28 bases between the germline ends. Full variable domain (missing parts from reference TRBV5-8 and TRBJ2-1): EAGVTQSPTHLIKTRGQQATLRCSPISGHTSVYWYQQALGLGLQFLLWYDEGEERNRGNFPPRFSGRQFPNYSSELNVNALELEDSALYLCASRFVLGGAPLISYNEQFFGPGTRLTVL.

The chain uses TRBV2 and TRBJ2-1; 16 bases are shared with TRBD2. The CDR3 length is 16 residues. With V trimmed by 9 bases and J by 4 bases, 6 bases remained unmatched. Germline V gene lookup returns CDR1 SNHLY and CDR2 FYNNEI. CDR3 in amino acids: CASGTSGRVGYNEQFF. For the CDR3, the DNA is TGTGCCAGTGGGACTAGCGGGAGGGTGGGTTACAATGAGCAGTTCTTC.

The J gene is TRBJ1-1, the V gene TRBV28, with TRBD1 identical over 9 bases. Germline loops: CDR1 MDHEN, CDR2 SYDVKM. The trim removed 6 bases at V and 4 bases at J, leaving 3 bases unmatched. The CDR3 extends over 13 amino acids. The CDR3 loop reads CASRSQGATEAFF. In nucleotides, the CDR3 is TGTGCCAGCAGGTCACAGGGGGCCACTGAAGCTTTCTTT. The whole variable domain, filled in from reference TRBV28 and TRBJ1-1, reads DVKVTQSSRYLVKRTGEKVFLECVQDMDHENMFWYRQDPGLGLRLIYFSYDVKMKEKGDIPEGYSVSREKKERFSLILESASTNQTSMYLCASRSQGATEAFFGQGTRLTVV.

The CDR3 DNA is TGTGCCAGCCGACAGATCATCCACACTGAAGCTTTCTTT. Its translation is CASRQIIHTEAFF. The chain carries TRBV6-1 and TRBJ1-1, with a tentative D call TRBD1 (5 bases). Germline loops: CDR1 MNHNS, CDR2 SASEGT. Trimming pared 8 bases from V and 3 bases from J, leaving 13 bases between. There are 13 residues in the CDR3.

The gene calls are TRBV7-2 and TRBJ2-3, with D tentatively TRBD2 (5 bases). This CDR3 has 13 amino acids. V was shortened by 8 bases and J by 5 bases, with 14 bases between the two germline ends. The germline V gene encodes CDR1 SGHTA and CDR2 FQGNSA. The CDR3 DNA is TGTGCCAGCTTTCCCGGAGGCGGAGATACGCAGTATTTT. It specifies CASFPGGGDTQYF.

This rearrangement joins TRBV6-1 to TRBJ1-2; maybe TRBD1 (6 bases). This CDR3 region has 13 residues. Trimming cost V 8 bases and J 8 bases, with 18 bases left between them. The V gene's germline CDR1 is MNHNS and CDR2 SASEGT. CDR3 loop: CASRYRVGLGYTF. CDR3 DNA: TGTGCCAGCCGATACAGGGTCGGCTTAGGCTACACCTTC.

This chain uses TRBV7-8 with TRBJ2-1, with 12 bases aligning to TRBD2. The germline gives CDR1 SGHVS, CDR2 FQNEAQ. Unmatched junction bases numbered 10, after V lost 5 bases and J lost 5 bases. The CDR3 runs 17 residues. CDR3 nucleotides: TGTGCCAGCAGCCTACCGACTAGCGGGAGTCTTGACAATGAGCAGTTCTTC. Translated, it gives CASSLPTSGSLDNEQFF. The whole variable domain, filled in from reference TRBV7-8 and TRBJ2-1, reads GAGVSQSPRYKVAKRGQDVALRCDPISGHVSLFWYQQALGQGPEFLTYFQNEAQLDKSGLPSDRFFAERPEGSVSTLKIQRTQQEDSAVYLCASSLPTSGSLDNEQFFGPGTRLTVL.

This clone appeared a few times. V gene TRBV9 combines with J gene TRBJ2-5, with 11 bases identical to TRBD2. From germline, CDR1 is SGDLS and CDR2 YYNGEE. CDR3 length: 14 amino acids. Trimming took 3 bases from V and 4 from J; bases not matched to a gene: 2. This CDR3 reads CASSDGLAGETQYF. CDR3 sequence (DNA): TGTGCCAGCAGCGACGGACTAGCGGGAGAGACCCAGTACTTC. Full variable domain (missing parts from reference TRBV9 and TRBJ2-5): DSGVTQTPKHLITATGQRVTLRCSPRSGDLSVYWYQQSLDQGLQFLIQYYNGEERAKGNILERFSAQQFPDLHSELNLSSLELGDSALYFCASSDGLAGETQYFGPGTRLLVL.

This chain joins TRBV14 and TRBJ1-2, with D hard to call. The V gene's germline CDR1 is SGHDN and CDR2 FVKESK. This CDR3 has 12 amino acids. The V and J ends lost 3 bases and 4 bases respectively, with 6 bases between them. The CDR3 DNA follows: TGTGCCAGCAGCCAGCGAACCTATGGCTACACCTTC. As protein: CASSQRTYGYTF.

J is TRBJ1-2 and V is TRBV27, with 7 bases lining up with TRBD1. CDR1 is MNHEY and CDR2 is SMNVEV in the germline V gene (reference sequence). The CDR3 extends over 13 amino acids. J lost 8 bases, V lost 3 bases, and 6 bases had no gene match. For the CDR3, the DNA is TGTGCCAGCAGTTTTGGTACAGGGGTCGGCTACACCTTC. Residues: CASSFGTGVGYTF.

This rearrangement joins TRBV7-6 to TRBJ2-7, with a weak D call TRBD1 (5 bases). The CDR3 has 15 amino acids. The V end lost 1 base, the J end lost 4 bases, and 14 bases lay between the germline ends. In germline, CDR1 is SGHVS, CDR2 FNYEAQ. The CDR3 nucleotides read TGTGCCAGCAGCTTAGGGGGCTTCGAGGAGTACGAGCAGTACTTC. Protein sequence: CASSLGGFEEYEQYF.

This chain links TRBV21-1 with TRBJ2-7; the table names TRBD1, a call not compared with the DNA. TRBV21-1 is a listed pseudogene. The CDR3 extends over 17 amino acids. CDR3 sequence: CASSLKPGQGFTYEQYF. CDR3 DNA: TGTGCCAGCAGCCTCAAACCGGGACAGGGGTTCACCTACGAGCAGTACTTC.

The chain recombines TRBV9 with TRBJ2-2, with 7 bases matching TRBD2. Looked up from germline, CDR1 is SGDLS and CDR2 is YYNGEE. The V segment lost 3 bases and the J segment 7 bases; nucleotides outside the gene matches: 6. This CDR3 has 14 residues. The CDR3 DNA reads as TGTGCCAGCAGCGGCGGAGCGGGGTTCGGGGAGCTGTTTTTT. Protein: CASSGGAGFGELFF.

A single count supports this clone. The chain links TRBV19 to TRBJ1-1; D possibly corresponds to TRBD1 (6 bases). The length of the CDR3 is 15 residues. The V and J ends lost 4 bases and 2 bases respectively, with 14 bases between them. Germline loops: CDR1 LNHDA, CDR2 SQIVND (reference sequence). DNA of the CDR3: TGTGCCAGTAGTAACAGGGCGATTAGTAACACTGAAGCTTTCTTT. It is translated as CASSNRAISNTEAFF.

This clone has a handful of counts. The chain combines TRBV9 with TRBJ2-3; TRBD2 matches at 11 bases. The germline V gene has CDR1 SGDLS and CDR2 YYNGEE. This CDR3 comprises 16 residues. After removal of 0 bases from V and 6 bases from J, the junction contained 6 bases not matched to a gene. The CDR3 here is CASSVEVGLAGDTQYF. In nucleotides, the CDR3 is TGTGCCAGCAGCGTAGAAGTTGGACTAGCGGGTGATACGCAGTATTTT.

The chain employs TRBV10-3 and TRBJ2-7; 9 bases match TRBD1. The J segment lost 6 bases and the V segment lost 6 bases, leaving 9 bases of the junction unmatched. The CDR3 runs to 14 residues. The V gene's germline CDR1 is ENHRY and CDR2 SYGVKD. In DNA form, the CDR3 reads TGTGCCATCAGCCACGGGACAGGGAGCCGCGAGCAGTACTTC. This translates into CAISHGTGSREQYF.

The chain employs TRBV11-3 and TRBJ1-5; weak D call: TRBD1 (6 bases). Trimming removed 3 bases from V and 6 bases from J, with 9 bases in between. Germline loops: CDR1 SGHNT, CDR2 YENEEA. There are 13 residues in the CDR3. CDR3 in amino acids: CASSLGAVQPQHF. The CDR3, as DNA: TGTGCCAGCAGCTTGGGGGCGGTTCAGCCCCAGCATTTT.

This clone was found a few times. The genes are TRBV21-1 and TRBJ1-4; the D call TRBD1 from the table was never checked on the DNA. TRBV21-1 is flagged as a pseudogene. There are 14 residues in the CDR3. The CDR3 nucleotides are TGTGCCAGCAGCAAAGAGTTCAGGGTTGAAAAACTGTTTTTT. Protein product: CASSKEFRVEKLFF.

The rearrangement uses TRBV27 and TRBJ1-3; a possible D gene is TRBD1 (5 bases). The CDR3 extends over 14 amino acids. Trimming left V 5 bases short and J 4 bases short, with 12 bases between. Germline assignment: CDR1 MNHEY and CDR2 SMNVEV (reference sequence). CDR3: CASSTTGVGNTIYF. The CDR3 DNA sequence: TGTGCCAGCAGTACCACAGGAGTCGGAAACACCATATATTTT.

This clone was seen a handful of times. The chain joins TRBV19 to TRBJ1-2; D possibly corresponds to TRBD1 (5 bases). The V end was cut by 5 bases, the J end by 5 bases, with 12 bases between. The length of the CDR3 is 13 residues. The germline CDR1 and CDR2 sequences are LNHDA and SQIVND (reference sequence). The CDR3: CASSLHGGYGYTF. The CDR3 region has the DNA TGTGCCAGTAGTCTCCACGGGGGATATGGCTACACCTTC.

The rearrangement links TRBV14 to TRBJ2-5; a weak D match, TRBD1 (6 bases). The assigned J gene may be wrong: the sequence end matches TRBJ2-7 better. The CDR3 spans 13 residues. Germline loops: CDR1 SGHDN, CDR2 FVKESK. The CDR3 reads CASSPIQGYEQYF. CDR3 bases: TGTGCCAGCAGCCCGATACAGGGCTACGAGCAGTACTTC.

To note about this clone: The same CDR3 also results from other DNA sequences found in this sample. The V and J genes are TRBV19 and TRBJ1-1; D is possibly TRBD1 (6 bases). CDR1 LNHDA and CDR2 SQIVND come from the germline V gene (reference sequence). Trimming removed 1 base from V and 4 bases from J, with 7 bases in between. The CDR3 spans 13 residues. In DNA form, the CDR3 reads TGTGCCAGTAGTATAGGGACAGCCACTGAAGCTTTCTTT. Translation gives CASSIGTATEAFF.

The chain is built from TRBV19 and TRBJ1-2; TRBD1 is a possible D gene (5 bases). With 4 bases removed from V and 7 bases from J, the gap between germline ends came to 16 bases. CDR3 size: 14 residues. Germline CDR1 and CDR2: LNHDA and SQIVND (reference sequence). The CDR3 sequence is CASSTTGGSAGYTF. The CDR3 DNA follows: TGTGCCAGTAGTACCACCGGGGGGTCAGCTGGCTACACCTTC.

DNA of the CDR3: TGCGCCAGCAGCTTCGCAGGGACTCCCTACGAGCAGTACTTC. Its protein product is CASSFAGTPYEQYF. The V gene is TRBV5-1, the J gene TRBJ2-7; weak D call: TRBD2 (6 bases). V was clipped by 2 bases and J by 2 bases, with 11 bases between them. The CDR3 is 14 residues long. Germline CDR1 and CDR2: SGHRS and YFSETQ.

V usage is TRBV6-5 and J usage is TRBJ1-1; possibly TRBD1 for D (5 bases). Germline CDR1 MNHEY, CDR2 SVGAGI. Trimming removed 0 bases from V and 8 bases from J, with 19 bases in between. This CDR3 region has 16 residues. CDR3 in amino acids: CASSYSRRQGLKEAFF. Here the CDR3 DNA reads TGTGCCAGCAGTTACTCGCGAAGGCAGGGACTAAAGGAAGCTTTCTTT.

The genes are TRBV11-2 and TRBJ2-5, with D perhaps matching TRBD1 (5 bases). Trimming stripped 5 bases from V and 5 bases from J, with 18 bases between. The CDR3 runs 15 residues. Germline V CDR1 and CDR2: SGHAT, FQNNGV. In DNA, the CDR3 is TGTGCCAGCAGCAACCAGGGCCCCCTGGGGGAGACCCAGTACTTC. Translating gives CASSNQGPLGETQYF.